This T cell receptor beta chain was observed in a study of blood T cell repertoires in COVID-19. Study-wide background: Sites across the United States, Italy and Spain contributed samples from acute and convalescent COVID-19. PBMCs, B-cell-depleted T cells, or T cells were the source of the cDNA or gDNA that made up the material.

Under the authors' procedure: Amplification of reference gene primers was used by the study to estimate nucleated cell counts. The method was immunoSEQ multiplex PCR; TCRdb's version includes in-frame clones alone and lacks a portion of them. The V and J calls and clone size are taken from that table; D and trimming were inferred from the DNA. The sample includes 89,000 or so clones, about 95% of them seen just once. The germline V gene encodes CDR1 SGHDT and CDR2 YYEEEE. The CDR3 has 15 amino acids. V was pared by 4 bases and J by 8 bases, with 11 bases of the junction left unmatched. This receptor was identified in a human donor with active COVID-19. The donor label of this sample is uncertain. The rearrangement links TRBV5-6 to TRBJ1-2; 10 nucleotides match TRBD1. The sequenced sample consisted of peripheral blood. As DNA, the CDR3 is TGTGCCAGCAGCATAGGACAGGGGGTGGTCAAGGGCTACACCTTC. This translates into CASSIGQGVVKGYTF.